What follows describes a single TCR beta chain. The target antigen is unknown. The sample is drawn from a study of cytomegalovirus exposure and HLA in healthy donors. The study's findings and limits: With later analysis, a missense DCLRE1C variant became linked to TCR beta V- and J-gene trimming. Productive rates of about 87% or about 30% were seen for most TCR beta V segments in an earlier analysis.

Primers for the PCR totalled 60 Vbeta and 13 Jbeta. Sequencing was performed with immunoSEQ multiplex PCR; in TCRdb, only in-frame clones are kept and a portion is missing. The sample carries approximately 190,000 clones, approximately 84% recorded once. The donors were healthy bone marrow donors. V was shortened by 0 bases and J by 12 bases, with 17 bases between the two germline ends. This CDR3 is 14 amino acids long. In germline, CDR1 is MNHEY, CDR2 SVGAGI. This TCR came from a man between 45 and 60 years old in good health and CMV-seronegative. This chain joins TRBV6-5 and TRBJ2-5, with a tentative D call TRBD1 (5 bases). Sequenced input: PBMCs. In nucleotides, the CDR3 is TGTGCCAGCAGTTACTCGAAGCAGGGCAGGGCTGAGTACTTC. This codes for CASSYSKQGRAEYF.